This T cell receptor (beta chain) was recorded in a study of blood T cell repertoires in COVID-19. Some clones are missing from TCRdb's copy, which holds only in-frame ones; the method was immunoSEQ multiplex PCR. This sample has about 210,000 clones, with about nine tenths found just once. V was pared by 3 bases and J by 10 bases, with 11 bases of the junction left unmatched. This CDR3 comprises 16 residues. Germline lookup yields CDR1 SGHRS and CDR2 YFSETQ. This chain links TRBV5-1 with TRBJ2-1, with TRBD2 identical over 12 bases. The sequence derives from a woman in her forties with acute or convalescent COVID-19. Sequenced input: peripheral blood. CDR3 bases: TGCGCCAGCAGCTGGCGTCTAGCGGGGGGGCAGAACGAGCAGTTCTTC. The encoded protein is CASSWRLAGGQNEQFF.